Listed below are T cell receptor beta chains from one sample, sequenced in a study of OX40 agonist ivuxolimab in advanced cancers. The table came from immunoSEQ multiplex PCR; TCRdb's copy has only in-frame clones and leaves some out. The data contain more than 35,000 clones, under 85% of them singletons. The sequencing here drew on CD4+ or CD8+ T cells sorted from blood, taken in a trial of the OX40 agonist ivuxolimab. The source is an adult with an advanced solid tumor such as melanoma, head and neck, liver or kidney cancer. Both conserved end residues are part of each CDR3. A D gene is named only where the DNA matches it firmly. Clone size is not always given. Where it is, it says once, few, many or a class for expanded clones.

V gene	J gene	clone size	D gene	CDR3 protein	CDR3 DNA
TRBV14	TRBJ2-5	.	.	CASSLVFGLHQETQYF	TGTGCCAGCAGCCTCGTCTTTGGACTACACCAAGAGACCCAGTACTTC
TRBV4-2	TRBJ2-2	.	.	CASSLFGQVAGELFF	TGTGCCAGCAGCCTATTCGGTCAGGTTGCCGGGGAGCTGTTTTTT
TRBV7-6	TRBJ2-1	few	TRBD2	CASSPRLAGDGSLGYNEQFF	TGTGCCAGCAGCCCAAGACTAGCGGGAGATGGGTCCCTCGGGTACAATGAGCAGTTCTTC
TRBV7-6	TRBJ2-5	once	.	CASSLEVGGPRETQYF	TGTGCCAGCAGCTTAGAAGTGGGGGGGCCCCGAGAGACCCAGTACTTC
TRBV27	TRBJ1-2	.	.	CASGRGQIELYGYTF	TGTGCCAGCGGGCGCGGACAGATCGAACTCTATGGCTACACCTTC
TRBV5-4	TRBJ2-2	.	.	CASSFGPGGSGELFF	TGTGCCAGCAGCTTTGGGCCAGGGGGGTCGGGGGAGCTGTTTTTT
TRBV28	TRBJ2-7	.	.	CASSSQGLAFYEQYF	TGTGCCAGCAGTTCCCAGGGACTCGCGTTTTACGAGCAGTACTTC
TRBV19	TRBJ2-5	.	.	CASSIGVEETQYF	TGTGCCAGTAGTATAGGGGTAGAAGAGACCCAGTACTTC
TRBV9	TRBJ2-7	.	.	CASSVAGPGGYEQYF	TGTGCCAGCAGCGTAGCGGGGCCAGGAGGTTACGAGCAGTACTTC
TRBV28	TRBJ2-3	.	TRBD2	CASSLLASGSTDTQYF	TGTGCCAGCAGTTTATTAGCTAGCGGGAGCACAGATACGCAGTATTTT
TRBV7-3	TRBJ2-5	.	.	CASSLGGTQETQYF	TGTGCCAGCAGCTTAGGAGGAACACAAGAGACCCAGTACTTC
TRBV15	TRBJ1-5	.	TRBD1	CATSSTGTASPPQHF	TGTGCCACCAGCAGTACCGGGACAGCCTCCCCGCCCCAGCATTTT
TRBV6-5	TRBJ2-1	few	.	CASSLRTLNEQFF	TGTGCCAGCAGTCTCCGGACTCTCAATGAGCAGTTCTTC
TRBV28	TRBJ2-7	.	.	CASSPSGSFYEQYF	TGTGCCAGCAGTCCCTCCGGGTCCTTCTACGAGCAGTACTTC
TRBV7-9	TRBJ1-2	.	.	CASRILAGHLYSNYGYTF	TGTGCCAGCAGAATCCTAGCGGGACATCTCTATTCTAACTATGGCTACACCTTC
TRBV5-4	TRBJ2-5	.	.	CASEADNQETQYF	TGTGCCAGCGAAGCGGACAACCAAGAGACCCAGTACTTC
TRBV28	TRBJ2-7	.	.	CASSTVRGHRYEQYF	TGTGCCAGCAGTACCGTCAGGGGCCATCGCTACGAGCAGTACTTC
TRBV21-1	TRBJ2-2	.	.	CASSNWGSTGELFF	TGTGCCAGCAGCAATTGGGGTTCAACCGGGGAGCTGTTTTTT
TRBV28	TRBJ1-1	.	.	CASSFLYRESTEAFF	TGTGCCAGCAGTTTCCTCTACAGGGAGAGCACTGAAGCTTTCTTT
TRBV27	TRBJ2-2	.	.	CASSLARAPPTGELFF	TGTGCCAGCAGCCTAGCCCGAGCACCCCCGACCGGGGAGCTGTTTTTT
TRBV4-3	TRBJ1-1	.	.	CASSQSGTGMNTEAFF	TGCGCCAGCAGCCAATCAGGGACGGGTATGAACACTGAAGCTTTCTTT
TRBV4-3	TRBJ2-7	.	.	CASSQAEGRYEQYF	TGCGCCAGCAGCCAAGCCGAGGGGCGCTACGAGCAGTACTTC
TRBV28	TRBJ1-2	.	.	CASSFGQVYGYTF	TGTGCCAGCAGTTTCGGCCAGGTCTATGGCTACACCTTC
TRBV10-1	TRBJ1-1	once	.	CASSAWDRHTEAFF	TGCGCCAGCAGCGCTTGGGACCGTCACACTGAAGCTTTCTTT
TRBV4-3	TRBJ2-7	few	TRBD1	CASSPGQGDYEQYF	TGCGCCAGCAGCCCTGGACAGGGAGACTACGAGCAGTACTTC
TRBV4-1	TRBJ2-2	few	.	CASSHWAQVGINTGELFF	TGCGCCAGCAGCCACTGGGCACAGGTGGGGATAAACACCGGGGAGCTGTTTTTT
TRBV27	TRBJ2-1	.	.	CASSLYREYNEQFF	TGTGCCAGCAGTTTATACAGGGAATACAATGAGCAGTTCTTC
TRBV6-4	TRBJ2-3	once	TRBD1	CASSAGTGGADTQYF	TGTGCCAGCAGCGCCGGGACAGGGGGTGCAGATACGCAGTATTTT
TRBV11-3	TRBJ2-7	.	.	CASSDRNRTYEQYF	TGTGCCAGCAGCGACCGGAACAGAACTTACGAGCAGTACTTC
TRBV2	TRBJ2-3	.	.	CASSDVEDTQYF	TGTGCCAGCAGTGACGTTGAAGATACGCAGTATTTT
TRBV6-4	TRBJ2-1	.	.	CASGGGGTYNEQFF	TGTGCCAGCGGGGGCGGGGGCACCTACAATGAGCAGTTCTTC
TRBV7-7	TRBJ2-1	.	.	CASSIGLHNEQFF	TGTGCCAGCAGCATCGGACTTCACAATGAGCAGTTCTTC
TRBV27	TRBJ2-7	.	TRBD1	CASSSGGWYEQYF	TGTGCCAGCTCCTCAGGGGGCTGGTACGAGCAGTACTTC
TRBV7-6	TRBJ2-7	few	.	CASSRHSPSSSYEQYF	TGTGCCAGCAGCCGACACTCGCCCTCCAGCTCCTACGAGCAGTACTTC
TRBV19	TRBJ2-7	.	TRBD1	CASSFRTGNRAYEQYF	TGTGCCAGTAGTTTCCGGACAGGGAACAGGGCCTACGAGCAGTACTTC
TRBV6-6	TRBJ2-1	.	.	CASSYSRSSYNEQFF	TGTGCCAGCAGTTACAGCCGGAGCTCCTACAATGAGCAGTTCTTC
TRBV6-5	TRBJ2-7	.	TRBD2	CATLGDGRDYYEQYF	TGTGCCACCCTGGGAGATGGGAGGGATTATTACGAGCAGTACTTC
TRBV7-8	TRBJ1-3	medium-sized	.	CASSLAARSSGNTIYF	TGTGCCAGCAGCTTAGCGGCGAGGAGCTCTGGAAACACCATATATTTT
TRBV10-3	TRBJ2-7	.	.	CAVQPGRFDEQYF	TGTGCCGTCCAACCAGGACGATTCGACGAGCAGTACTTC
TRBV29-1	TRBJ2-1	.	.	CSVEAYIWAGGKNEQFF	TGCAGCGTTGAGGCTTATATATGGGCAGGCGGAAAGAATGAGCAGTTCTTC
TRBV28	TRBJ2-7	few	.	CASTSGSYYEQYF	TGTGCCAGCACGTCCGGGTCATACTACGAGCAGTACTTC
TRBV18	TRBJ2-7	.	TRBD2	CASSPGGGMNEQYF	TGTGCCAGCTCACCCGGGGGGGGCATGAACGAGCAGTACTTC
TRBV27	TRBJ2-7	.	.	CATGYSYEQYF	TGTGCCACGGGGTATTCCTACGAGCAGTACTTC
TRBV5-4	TRBJ2-7	once	.	CASSFSPSYEQYF	TGTGCCAGCAGTTTCTCCCCCTCCTACGAGCAGTACTTC
TRBV18	TRBJ2-1	once	.	CASSPPMRGAPSSYNEQFF	TGTGCCAGCTCACCACCGATGAGGGGGGCCCCTTCATCCTACAATGAGCAGTTCTTC
TRBV11-1	TRBJ2-7	.	TRBD2	CASSNRHLTSGRTYEQYF	TGTGCCAGCAGCAACCGACATCTGACTAGCGGGCGCACCTACGAGCAGTACTTC
TRBV4-1	TRBJ1-1	.	TRBD1	CASSPSQGVSTEAFF	TGCGCCAGCAGCCCCTCCCAGGGGGTCAGCACTGAAGCTTTCTTT
TRBV29-1	TRBJ1-2	.	.	CSVAGLGGYTF	TGCAGCGTTGCGGGCTTAGGAGGCTACACCTTC
TRBV6-1	TRBJ2-7	once	.	CASLEGRGYEQYF	TGTGCCAGCCTCGAGGGACGGGGATACGAGCAGTACTTC
TRBV28	TRBJ2-5	.	.	CASSWRGQETQYF	TGTGCCAGCAGTTGGAGGGGCCAAGAGACCCAGTACTTC
TRBV19	TRBJ2-7	.	TRBD2	CASSVEPGLAVDHSYEQYF	TGTGCCAGTAGTGTCGAACCGGGACTAGCGGTCGATCATTCCTACGAGCAGTACTTC
TRBV5-6	TRBJ2-5	.	TRBD1	CASSLLGQGVGETQYF	TGTGCCAGCAGCTTGCTTGGACAGGGAGTGGGGGAGACCCAGTACTTC
TRBV15	TRBJ1-3	.	.	CATSLRRISGNTIYF	TGTGCCACCAGCTTAAGACGGATCTCTGGAAACACCATATATTTT
TRBV5-4	TRBJ2-2	.	TRBD1	CASTRDRVEEDTGELFF	TGTGCCAGCACCCGGGACAGGGTGGAAGAAGACACCGGGGAGCTGTTTTTT
TRBV2	TRBJ2-7	.	TRBD2	CASSEGSGSSYEQYF	TGTGCCAGCAGTGAGGGGAGCGGGAGCTCCTACGAGCAGTACTTC
TRBV15	TRBJ2-3	.	TRBD1	CATSSWRDRVADTQYF	TGTGCCACCAGCAGTTGGAGGGACAGGGTCGCAGATACGCAGTATTTT
TRBV5-4	TRBJ2-7	.	.	CASSLYAGGYEQYF	TGTGCCAGCAGCTTGTACGCGGGCGGCTACGAGCAGTACTTC
TRBV7-2	TRBJ1-5	.	.	CASSWGPEGSNQPQHF	TGTGCCAGCAGCTGGGGACCGGAGGGGAGCAATCAGCCCCAGCATTTT
TRBV10-2	TRBJ2-7	once	.	CASSDGAGRQYF	TGCGCCAGCAGTGACGGAGCGGGCCGGCAGTACTTC
TRBV4-2	TRBJ1-4	once	.	CASSQDRAGEKLFF	TGTGCCAGCAGCCAAGACAGGGCTGGCGAAAAACTGTTTTTT